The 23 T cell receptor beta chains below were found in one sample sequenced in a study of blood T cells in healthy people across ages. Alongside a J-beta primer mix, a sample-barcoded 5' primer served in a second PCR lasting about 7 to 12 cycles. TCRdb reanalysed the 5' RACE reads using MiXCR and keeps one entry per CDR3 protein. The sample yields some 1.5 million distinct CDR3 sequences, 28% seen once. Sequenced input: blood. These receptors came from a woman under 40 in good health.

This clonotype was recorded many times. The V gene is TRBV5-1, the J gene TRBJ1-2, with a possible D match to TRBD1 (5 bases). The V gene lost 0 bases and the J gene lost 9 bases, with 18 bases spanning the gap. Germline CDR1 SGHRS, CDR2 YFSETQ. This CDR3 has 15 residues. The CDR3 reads CASSLEAGPTMSYTF. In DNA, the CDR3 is TGCGCCAGCAGCTTGGAGGCAGGGCCCACTATGAGCTACACCTTC.

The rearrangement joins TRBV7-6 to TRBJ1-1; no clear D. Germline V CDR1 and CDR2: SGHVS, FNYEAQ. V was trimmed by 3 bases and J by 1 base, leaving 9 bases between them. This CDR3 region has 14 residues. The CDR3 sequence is CASSFPVRNTEAFF. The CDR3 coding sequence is TGTGCCAGCAGCTTCCCGGTACGGAACACTGAAGCTTTCTTT. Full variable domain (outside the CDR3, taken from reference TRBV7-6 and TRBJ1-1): GAGVSQSPRYKVTKRGQDVALRCDPISGHVSLYWYRQALGQGPEFLTYFNYEAQQDKSGLPNDRFSAERPEGSISTLTIQRTEQRDSAMYRCASSFPVRNTEAFFGQGTRLTVV.

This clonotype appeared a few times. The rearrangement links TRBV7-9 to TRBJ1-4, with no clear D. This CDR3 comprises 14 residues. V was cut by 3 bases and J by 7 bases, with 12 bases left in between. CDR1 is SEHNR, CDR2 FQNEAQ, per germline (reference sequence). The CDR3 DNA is TGTGCCAGCAGCTTCCCGTCCTCAGGTGAAAAACTGTTTTTT. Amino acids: CASSFPSSGEKLFF.

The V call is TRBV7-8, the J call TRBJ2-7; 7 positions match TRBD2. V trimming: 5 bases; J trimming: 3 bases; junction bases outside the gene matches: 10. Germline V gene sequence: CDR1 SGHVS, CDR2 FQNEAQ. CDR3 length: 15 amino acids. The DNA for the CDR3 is TGTGCCAGCAGCCCCCGGACTAGGGACGTCTACGAGCAGTACTTC. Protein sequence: CASSPRTRDVYEQYF.

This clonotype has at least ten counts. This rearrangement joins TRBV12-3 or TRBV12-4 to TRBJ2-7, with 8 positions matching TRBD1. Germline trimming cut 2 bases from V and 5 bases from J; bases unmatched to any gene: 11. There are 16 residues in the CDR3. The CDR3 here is CASSLRLGQGADEQYF. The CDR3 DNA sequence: TGTGCCAGCAGTTTAAGGTTAGGGCAGGGGGCTGACGAGCAGTACTTC.

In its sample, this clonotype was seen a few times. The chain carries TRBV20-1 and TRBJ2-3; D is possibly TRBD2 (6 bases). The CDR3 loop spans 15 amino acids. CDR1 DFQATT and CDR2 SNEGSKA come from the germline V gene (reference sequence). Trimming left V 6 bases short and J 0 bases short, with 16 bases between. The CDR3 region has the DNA TGCAGTGCCTCTAATAGCGGATCTAGCACAGATACGCAGTATTTT. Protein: CSASNSGSSTDTQYF.

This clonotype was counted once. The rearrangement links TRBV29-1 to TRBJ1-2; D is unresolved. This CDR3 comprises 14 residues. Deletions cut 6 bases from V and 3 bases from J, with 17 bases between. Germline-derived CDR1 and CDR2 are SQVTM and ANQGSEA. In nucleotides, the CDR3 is TGCAGCGTAGATTTCGGACGGCAATACTATGGCTACACCTTC. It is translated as CSVDFGRQYYGYTF. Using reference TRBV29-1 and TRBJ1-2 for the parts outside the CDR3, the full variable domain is SAVISQKPSRDICQRGTSLTIQCQVDSQVTMMFWYRQQPGQSLTLIATANQGSEATYESGFVIDKFPISRPNLTFSTLTVSNMSPEDSSIYLCSVDFGRQYYGYTFGSGTRLTVV.

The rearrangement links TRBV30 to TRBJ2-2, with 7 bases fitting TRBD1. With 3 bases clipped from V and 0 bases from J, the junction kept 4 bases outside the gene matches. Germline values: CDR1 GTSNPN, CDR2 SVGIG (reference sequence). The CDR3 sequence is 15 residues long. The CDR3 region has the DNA TGTGCCTGGAGAGCCGGGACAGCGAACACCGGGGAGCTGTTTTTT. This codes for CAWRAGTANTGELFF.

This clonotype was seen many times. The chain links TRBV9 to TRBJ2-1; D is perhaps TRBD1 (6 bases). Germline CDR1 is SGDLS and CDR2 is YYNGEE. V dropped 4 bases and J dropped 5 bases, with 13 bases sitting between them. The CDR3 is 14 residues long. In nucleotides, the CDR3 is TGTGCCAGCAGCTCAGGACAGAAAAACAATGAGCAGTTCTTC. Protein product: CASSSGQKNNEQFF.

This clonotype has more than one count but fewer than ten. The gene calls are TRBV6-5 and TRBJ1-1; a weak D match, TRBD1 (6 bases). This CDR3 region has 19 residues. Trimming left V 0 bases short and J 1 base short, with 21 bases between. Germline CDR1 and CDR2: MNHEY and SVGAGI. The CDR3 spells CASSYSGGIGRVGNTEAFF. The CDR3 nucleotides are TGTGCCAGCAGTTACTCAGGGGGGATTGGCAGGGTGGGGAACACTGAAGCTTTCTTT.

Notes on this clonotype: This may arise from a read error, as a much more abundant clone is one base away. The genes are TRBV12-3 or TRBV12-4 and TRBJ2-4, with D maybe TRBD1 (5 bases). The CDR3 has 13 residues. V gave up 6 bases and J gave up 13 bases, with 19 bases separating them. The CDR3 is CASSPDSYNEQYF. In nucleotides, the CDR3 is TGTGCCAGCAGCCCCGACAGTTACAATGAGCAGTACTTC.

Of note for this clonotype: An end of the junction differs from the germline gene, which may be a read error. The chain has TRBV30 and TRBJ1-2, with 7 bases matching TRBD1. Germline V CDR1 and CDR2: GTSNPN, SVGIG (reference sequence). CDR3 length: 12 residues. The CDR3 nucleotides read TGTGCCTGGAGTCGCAGGGGGACGGGCTGCACCTTC. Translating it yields CAWSRRGTGCTF.

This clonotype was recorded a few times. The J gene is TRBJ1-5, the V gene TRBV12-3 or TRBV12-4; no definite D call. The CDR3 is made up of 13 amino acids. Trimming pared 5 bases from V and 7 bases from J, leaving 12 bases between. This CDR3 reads CASSPGRYQPQHF. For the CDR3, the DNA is TGTGCCAGCAGTCCAGGTCGGTACCAGCCCCAGCATTTT.

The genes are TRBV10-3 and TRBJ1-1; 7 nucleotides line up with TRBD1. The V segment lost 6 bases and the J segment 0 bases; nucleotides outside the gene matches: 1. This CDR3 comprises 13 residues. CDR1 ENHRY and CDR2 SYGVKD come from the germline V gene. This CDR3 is CAIRQGMNTEAFF. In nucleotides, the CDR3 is TGTGCCATCAGACAGGGGATGAACACTGAAGCTTTCTTT.

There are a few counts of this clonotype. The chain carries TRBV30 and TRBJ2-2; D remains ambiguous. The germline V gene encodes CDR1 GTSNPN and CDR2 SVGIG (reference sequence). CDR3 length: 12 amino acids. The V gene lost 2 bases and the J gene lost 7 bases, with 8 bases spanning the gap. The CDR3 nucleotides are TGTGCCTGGAGTAGGAGAAGCGGGGAGCTGTTTTTT. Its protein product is CAWSRRSGELFF.

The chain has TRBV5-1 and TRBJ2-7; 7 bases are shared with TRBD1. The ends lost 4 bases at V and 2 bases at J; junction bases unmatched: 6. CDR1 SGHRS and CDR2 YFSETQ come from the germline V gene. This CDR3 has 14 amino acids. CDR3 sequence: CASSDPDRPYEQYF. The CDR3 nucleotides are TGCGCCAGCAGCGATCCGGACAGGCCCTACGAGCAGTACTTC.

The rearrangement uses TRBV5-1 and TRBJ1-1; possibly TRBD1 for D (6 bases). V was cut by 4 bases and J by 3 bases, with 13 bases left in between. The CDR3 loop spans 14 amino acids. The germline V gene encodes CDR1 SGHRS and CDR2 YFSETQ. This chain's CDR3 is CASSGAGGHTEAFF. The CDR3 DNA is TGCGCCAGCAGCGGCGCGGGGGGGCACACTGAAGCTTTCTTT. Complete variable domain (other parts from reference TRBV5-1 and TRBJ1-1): KAGVTQTPRYLIKTRGQQVTLSCSPISGHRSVSWYQQTPGQGLQFLFEYFSETQRNKGNFPGRFSGRQFSNSRSEMNVSTLELGDSALYLCASSGAGGHTEAFFGQGTRLTVV.

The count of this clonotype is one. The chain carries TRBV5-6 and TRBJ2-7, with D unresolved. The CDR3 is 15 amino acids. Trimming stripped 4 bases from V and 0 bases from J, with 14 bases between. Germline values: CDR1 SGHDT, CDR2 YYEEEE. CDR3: CASSLSWEDSYEQYF. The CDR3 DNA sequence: TGTGCCAGCAGCCTTAGTTGGGAAGACTCCTACGAGCAGTACTTC.

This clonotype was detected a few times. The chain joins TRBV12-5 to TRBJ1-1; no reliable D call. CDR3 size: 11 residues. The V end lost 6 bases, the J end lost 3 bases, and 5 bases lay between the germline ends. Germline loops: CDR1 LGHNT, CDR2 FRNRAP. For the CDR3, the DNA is TGTGCTAGTGGCAAATACACTGAAGCTTTCTTT. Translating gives CASGKYTEAFF.

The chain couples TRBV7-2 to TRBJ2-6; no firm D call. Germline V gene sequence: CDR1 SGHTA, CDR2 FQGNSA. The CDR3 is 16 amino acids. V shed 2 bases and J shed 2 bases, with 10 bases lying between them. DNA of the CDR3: TGTGCCAGCAGCTTAAGTGGGATCGCTGGGGCCAACGTCCTGACTTTC. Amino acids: CASSLSGIAGANVLTF. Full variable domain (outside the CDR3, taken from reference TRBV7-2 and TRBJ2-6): GAGVSQSPSNKVTEKGKDVELRCDPISGHTALYWYRQSLGQGLEFLIYFQGNSAPDKSGLPSDRFSAERTGGSVSTLTIQRTQQEDSAVYLCASSLSGIAGANVLTFGAGSRLTVL.

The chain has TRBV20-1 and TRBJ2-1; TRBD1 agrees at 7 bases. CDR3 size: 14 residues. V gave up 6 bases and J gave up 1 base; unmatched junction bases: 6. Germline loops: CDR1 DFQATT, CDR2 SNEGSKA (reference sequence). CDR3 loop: CSAHDRESYNEQFF. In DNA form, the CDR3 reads TGCAGTGCCCATGACAGGGAGTCCTACAATGAGCAGTTCTTC.

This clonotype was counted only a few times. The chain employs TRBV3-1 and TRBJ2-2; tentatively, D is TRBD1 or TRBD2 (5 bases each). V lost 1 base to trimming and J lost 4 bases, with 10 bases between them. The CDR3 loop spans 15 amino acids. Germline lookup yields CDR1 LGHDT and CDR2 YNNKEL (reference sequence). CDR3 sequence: CASSQAGTSTGELFF. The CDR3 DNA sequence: TGTGCCAGCAGCCAAGCGGGGACGTCCACCGGGGAGCTGTTTTTT.

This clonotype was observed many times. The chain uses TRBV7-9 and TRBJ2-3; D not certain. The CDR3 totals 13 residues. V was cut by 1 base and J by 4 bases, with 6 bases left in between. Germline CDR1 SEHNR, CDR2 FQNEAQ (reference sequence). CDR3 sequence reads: CASSLGVPDTQYF. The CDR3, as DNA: TGTGCCAGCAGCTTAGGAGTTCCAGATACGCAGTATTTT.